Listed below are T cell receptor beta chains from one sample, sequenced in a study of blood T cell repertoires in COVID-19. Repertoires were generated with immunoSEQ multiplex PCR, while TCRdb's copy carries only in-frame clones and drops some. Of about 250,000 clones in the sample, 88% were seen once. The specimen sequenced was PBMCs or T cells enriched from blood (not recorded which). These receptor sequences come from a woman in her 40s who had been exposed to COVID-19. CDR3s include the opening cysteine and the closing phenylalanine or tryptophan. The order of the fields is V gene, clone size, CDR3 length, D gene, J gene, CDR3 protein, CDR3 DNA. The D gene is left open where the match is weak. Not every row has a clone size; where given, it reads once, few, many or a size class.

TRBV6-2/TRBV6-3	-	13	TRBD1	TRBJ1-2	CASSSMDRAGYTF	TGTGCCAGCAGCTCCATGGACAGGGCAGGCTACACCTTC
TRBV2	-	11	-	TRBJ2-3	CASSYTDTQYF	TGTGCCAGCAGCTACACAGATACGCAGTATTTT
TRBV11-2	-	15	TRBD1	TRBJ1-4	CASSLGQGRYEKLFF	TGTGCCAGCAGCTTGGGACAGGGGAGATATGAAAAACTGTTTTTT
TRBV19	-	14	-	TRBJ2-6	CASTGLSGANVLTF	TGTGCCAGTACGGGACTCTCTGGGGCCAACGTCCTGACTTTC
TRBV19	-	17	TRBD1	TRBJ1-5	CASSIADRGWNNQPQHF	TGTGCCAGTAGTATCGCCGACAGGGGTTGGAACAATCAGCCCCAGCATTTT
TRBV4-3	once	15	-	TRBJ2-7	CASSQDPQATYEQYF	TGCGCCAGCAGCCAAGATCCACAGGCCACCTACGAGCAGTACTTC
TRBV7-3	-	16	-	TRBJ2-5	CASSLSSVGGQETQYF	TGTGCCAGCAGCTTATCTAGCGTGGGTGGCCAAGAGACCCAGTACTTC
TRBV6-5	-	15	TRBD1	TRBJ2-7	CASRRDRERFYEQYF	TGTGCCAGCAGACGTGACAGGGAACGATTCTACGAGCAGTACTTC
TRBV12-3/TRBV12-4	-	13	-	TRBJ1-1	CASGGLGNTEAFF	TGTGCCAGCGGGGGCCTTGGGAACACTGAAGCTTTCTTT
TRBV29-1	-	13	-	TRBJ2-5	CSVDGRSGETQYF	TGCAGCGTTGACGGACGAAGCGGGGAGACCCAGTACTTC
TRBV2	-	15	-	TRBJ2-1	CASGDRGSSYNEQFF	TGTGCCAGCGGAGATCGGGGGAGCTCCTACAATGAGCAGTTCTTC
TRBV3-1/TRBV3-2	-	17	TRBD1	TRBJ1-5	CASSHRDRNISNQPQHF	TGTGCCAGCAGCCACCGGGACAGAAACATTAGCAATCAGCCCCAGCATTTT
TRBV7-2	once	14	TRBD1	TRBJ1-2	CASSRDRGSYGYTF	TGTGCCAGCAGCCGGGACAGGGGCAGTTATGGCTACACCTTC
TRBV7-2	-	13	-	TRBJ1-1	CASSTQGNTEAFF	TGTGCCAGCAGCACACAGGGGAACACTGAAGCTTTCTTT
TRBV19	-	14	-	TRBJ1-3	CASSINRAGNTIYF	TGTGCCAGTAGTATAAACAGGGCTGGAAACACCATATATTTT
TRBV7-2	-	13	-	TRBJ2-5	CASRLQVGETQYF	TGTGCCAGCAGGCTACAGGTCGGAGAGACCCAGTACTTC
TRBV6-2/TRBV6-3	-	14	-	TRBJ2-1	CASSVSSSQNEQFF	TGTGCCAGCAGTGTCTCTAGCTCCCAGAATGAGCAGTTCTTC